This TCR beta chain was sequenced for a study of blood T cell repertoires in COVID-19. Between the trimmed V and J ends, which lost 7 bases and 1 base, there was a span of 11 bases. Looked up from germline, CDR1 is LNHDA and CDR2 is SQIVND (reference sequence). The CDR3 spans 14 residues. Assay: immunoSEQ multiplex PCR; the TCRdb copy retains only in-frame clones and omits some. This table has over 300,000 clones, around 89% appearing once. The chain carries TRBV19 and TRBJ2-1, with no clear D. Sequencing was done on a sample of peripheral blood. This receptor was taken from a man aged 18 to 30 with active or convalescent COVID-19. The CDR3 nucleotides read TGTGCCAGTACCTCGGGTACTTCCTACAATGAGCAGTTCTTC. Its translation is CASTSGTSYNEQFF.